One sample yielded the 9 T cell receptor beta chains listed below, sequenced in a study of blood T cell repertoires in COVID-19. Sequenced by immunoSEQ multiplex PCR; TCRdb stores in-frame clones only, minus some. The top ten clones hold more than 0.55% of a sample with around 470,000 clones, 90% of them seen once. Sequencing used PBMCs or T cells enriched from blood (not recorded which). The origin of the receptors is a man younger than 35 who had recovered from COVID-19.

The chain carries TRBV2 and TRBJ2-1, with TRBD1 matching 8 bases. Germline CDR1 SNHLY, CDR2 FYNNEI. CDR3 length: 13 residues. With 5 bases clipped from V and 7 bases from J, the junction kept 4 bases outside the gene matches. The CDR3 protein is CASSRDRWNEQFF. CDR3 bases: TGTGCCAGCAGTCGGGACAGGTGGAATGAGCAGTTCTTC.

This sequence joins TRBV7-6 and TRBJ1-1; the D is unclear. Trimming removed 3 bases from V and 1 base from J, with 15 bases in between. This CDR3 comprises 16 residues. Germline V CDR1 and CDR2: SGHVS, FNYEAQ. For the CDR3, the DNA is TGTGCCAGCAGCTTTAACCTCGCGGGATCGAACACTGAAGCTTTCTTT. This gives the protein CASSFNLAGSNTEAFF. Full variable domain (missing parts from reference TRBV7-6 and TRBJ1-1): GAGVSQSPRYKVTKRGQDVALRCDPISGHVSLYWYRQALGQGPEFLTYFNYEAQQDKSGLPNDRFSAERPEGSISTLTIQRTEQRDSAMYRCASSFNLAGSNTEAFFGQGTRLTVV.

The chain joins TRBV5-4 to TRBJ2-3; weak D call: TRBD1 (5 bases). CDR1 is SGHNT and CDR2 is YYREEE in the germline V gene (reference sequence). There are 15 residues in the CDR3. Trimming took 2 bases from V and 1 from J, leaving 11 bases between them. The CDR3 region has the DNA TGTGCCAGCAGCTTAGGGGATAGGGGCACAGATACGCAGTATTTT. It translates to CASSLGDRGTDTQYF.

This clone was picked up one time. The rearrangement joins TRBV3-1 (or the pseudogene TRBV3-2) to TRBJ2-1, with 9 bases lining up with TRBD2. Germline CDR1 and CDR2: LGHDT and YNNKEL (reference sequence). Trimming took 0 bases from V and 1 from J; bases not matched to a gene: 4. The CDR3 has 17 residues. The CDR3: CASSQEGSGRSYNEQFF. The CDR3 DNA is TGTGCCAGCAGCCAAGAGGGGAGCGGGAGGTCCTACAATGAGCAGTTCTTC.

The chain joins TRBV2 to TRBJ2-7; tentative D call: TRBD2 (7 bases). The V and J ends lost 1 base and 4 bases respectively, with 23 bases between them. CDR1 and CDR2 from the germline V gene are SNHLY and FYNNEI. The CDR3 spans 18 residues. The CDR3 bases are TGTGCCAGCAGTGAAGAGGAAGGGGGGAGCCTCGGGAGGTACGAGCAGTACTTC. Translating gives CASSEEEGGSLGRYEQYF.

This sequence joins TRBV18 and TRBJ2-7; D might be TRBD1 (5 bases). CDR1 is KGHSH and CDR2 is LQKENI in the germline V gene. Trimming removed 2 bases at V and 5 bases at J, with 16 bases between. This CDR3 contains 15 residues. The CDR3: CASSPNYEDIHEQYF. The CDR3 DNA reads TGTGCCAGCTCACCAAATTACGAGGACATCCACGAGCAGTACTTC. Full variable domain (outside the CDR3, taken from reference TRBV18 and TRBJ2-7): NAGVMQNPRHLVRRRGQEARLRCSPMKGHSHVYWYRQLPEEGLKFMVYLQKENIIDESGMPKERFSAEFPKEGPSILRIQQVVRGDSAAYFCASSPNYEDIHEQYFGPGTRLTVT.

This chain joins TRBV5-8 and TRBJ2-2; 11 nucleotides agree with TRBD1. CDR1 and CDR2 from the germline V gene are SGHTS and YDEGEE. The V gene end was trimmed by 0 bases and the J gene end by 5 bases; junction bases not matched to a gene: 15. This CDR3 is built from 20 residues. CDR3 protein: CASSLEPGQGVLERTGELFF. CDR3 bases: TGTGCCAGCAGCTTGGAACCGGGACAGGGGGTTCTGGAAAGAACCGGGGAGCTGTTTTTT.

The rearrangement links TRBV24-1 to TRBJ2-5, with D uncertain. V was shortened by 1 base and J by 0 bases, with 5 bases between the two germline ends. The CDR3 contains 14 residues. Germline V gene sequence: CDR1 KGHDR, CDR2 SFDVKD. This CDR3 reads CATSDFSDQETQYF. CDR3 nucleotides: TGTGCCACCAGTGATTTTTCGGACCAAGAGACCCAGTACTTC.

The chain joins TRBV2 to TRBJ2-1; 7 bases line up with TRBD2. The ends lost 11 bases at V and 0 bases at J; junction bases unmatched: 7. The CDR3 contains 14 residues. Germline values: CDR1 SNHLY, CDR2 FYNNEI. DNA of the CDR3: TGTGCCTCCCAAGGCGGGAGCTCCTACAATGAGCAGTTCTTC. It codes for CASQGGSSYNEQFF.